In its sample, the clone carrying this T cell receptor (beta chain) was seen many times. Antigen unknown. This sample was included in a study of identical twins. Study observations and caveats: Zero-insertion analyses might be partly confounded by invariant T cells like MAIT and iNKT. Within beta out-of-frame sequences, the excess sharing observed between twins was weaker. In cord blood, abundant beta clonotypes had fewer insertions; memory showed no trend. Interpretation of the results relied on cross-sectional statistical analysis and not on following the same donors.

One entry per CDR3 protein, called by TCRdb with MiXCR from the 5' RACE reads. The data hold 1.5 million to 2 million distinct CDR3 sequences, with about 31% observed a single time. Sequenced sample: cord blood. The receptor comes from a newborn girl in good health.

CDR3: CASSQARLAGVYEQYF. The DNA for the CDR3 is TGTGCCAGCAGCCAAGCCCGACTAGCGGGAGTTTACGAGCAGTACTTC. This chain uses TRBV4-2 with TRBJ2-7, with 12 bases lining up with TRBD2. Trimming cost V 1 base and J 4 bases; bases outside gene matches: 5. CDR3 length: 16 residues. Germline CDR1 and CDR2: LGHNA and YNFKEQ.